The 32 T cell receptor beta chains in this list originate from one sample, sequenced in a study of patients and donors after allogeneic stem cell transplantation. Each CDR3 protein gets one entry after TCRdb re-called the RT-PCR reads with MiXCR. The top ten clones hold 5.5% to 6.5% of a sample with more than 850,000 distinct CDR3 sequences, roughly 18% of them seen once. Sequenced sample: blood, either unsorted or a sorted T cell fraction (not recorded which). These receptor sequences come from a human donor who was either an allogeneic HSCT recipient or a stem cell or donor lymphocyte infusion donor (not recorded which). It is not recorded whose cells these are; they may come from a transplant donor.

This clonotype was picked up a small number of times. The chain employs TRBV2 and TRBJ2-2; 16 nucleotides agree with TRBD2. V shed 6 bases, J shed 7 bases, and the junction held 8 bases outside the gene matches. CDR1 is SNHLY and CDR2 is FYNNEI in the germline V gene. The CDR3 loop spans 17 amino acids. CDR3 sequence reads: CASSPGLAGGPIGELFF. The CDR3 DNA reads TGTGCCAGCAGCCCGGGACTAGCGGGAGGGCCGATCGGGGAGCTGTTTTTT.

This clonotype came up a few times. The V and J genes are TRBV29-1 and TRBJ2-3; D is unresolved. Germline CDR1 reads SQVTM; CDR2 reads ANQGSEA. The CDR3 is 11 residues long. V dropped 3 bases and J dropped 1 base, with 2 bases sitting between them. The CDR3 DNA follows: TGCAGCGTTGAGCGCACAGATACGCAGTATTTT. Its protein is CSVERTDTQYF.

V and J are TRBV14 and TRBJ2-1, with D tentatively TRBD2 (5 bases). From germline, CDR1 is SGHDN and CDR2 FVKESK. Deletions cut 0 bases from V and 4 bases from J, with 13 bases between. The CDR3 totals 16 residues. The CDR3 DNA sequence: TGTGCCAGCAGCCAAGATGTCAAAGGCGGGTACAATGAGCAGTTCTTC. Protein: CASSQDVKGGYNEQFF.

The V call is TRBV5-1, the J call TRBJ1-2; the match to TRBD1 covers 8 bases. The V gene end was trimmed by 0 bases and the J gene end by 7 bases; junction bases not matched to a gene: 5. The CDR3 runs 14 residues. Germline CDR1 is SGHRS and CDR2 is YFSETQ. CDR3 in DNA: TGCGCCAGCAGCTTGGACAGGGGGATACGTGGCTACACCTTC. Amino acids: CASSLDRGIRGYTF.

This clonotype was detected only a few times. The V and J genes are TRBV6-1 and TRBJ1-1; TRBD1 matches at 7 bases. Per germline, CDR1 MNHNS and CDR2 SASEGT. The V gene end was trimmed by 6 bases and the J gene end by 4 bases; junction bases not matched to a gene: 11. CDR3 length: 15 amino acids. CDR3 loop: CASSRQGGKSTEAFF. Here the CDR3 DNA reads TGTGCCAGCAGCCGACAGGGAGGCAAATCCACTGAAGCTTTCTTT.

J is TRBJ2-1 and V is TRBV5-1, with 10 nucleotides matching TRBD2. V was pared by 4 bases and J by 5 bases, with 9 bases of the junction left unmatched. The length of the CDR3 is 16 residues. From germline, CDR1 is SGHRS and CDR2 YFSETQ. The CDR3 reads CASSADLSGGNNEQFF. CDR3 nucleotides: TGCGCCAGCAGCGCCGACCTTAGCGGGGGGAACAATGAGCAGTTCTTC.

This clonotype has a handful of counts. The chain employs TRBV5-1 and TRBJ2-7, with D possibly being TRBD1 or TRBD2 (5 bases each). This CDR3 region has 16 residues. Looked up from germline, CDR1 is SGHRS and CDR2 is YFSETQ. V dropped 0 bases and J dropped 3 bases, with 16 bases sitting between them. This CDR3 is CASSLDGALNFYEQYF. The DNA for the CDR3 is TGCGCCAGCAGCTTGGACGGGGCACTCAACTTCTACGAGCAGTACTTC.

This clonotype was detected a few times. J is TRBJ1-3 and V is TRBV28, with D uncertain. Trimming removed 2 bases at V and 7 bases at J, with 12 bases between. Germline V gene sequence: CDR1 MDHEN, CDR2 SYDVKM. There are 14 residues in the CDR3. As DNA, the CDR3 is TGTGCCAGCAGTTTAGTGGTGGAAGGTAACACCATATATTTT. Translated, it gives CASSLVVEGNTIYF.

This clonotype turned up a few times. CDR3 DNA sequence: TGTGCCAGCAGCCTCTCAGATGGACAGGGAATCTTGGCGAAGCAGTACTTC. The encoded protein is CASSLSDGQGILAKQYF. The chain carries TRBV27 and TRBJ2-7; 8 bases agree with TRBD1. Germline-derived CDR1 and CDR2 are MNHEY and SMNVEV (reference sequence). This CDR3 region has 17 residues. V was clipped by 6 bases and J by 8 bases; unmatched bases: 21.

The chain uses TRBV20-1 and TRBJ2-6; 7 positions agree with TRBD1. There are 16 residues in the CDR3. The V and J ends lost 5 bases and 0 bases, in that order; junction bases with no gene match: 7. Germline CDR1 and CDR2: DFQATT and SNEGSKA (reference sequence). CDR3: CSAEDRTYSGANVLTF. The CDR3 DNA reads TGCAGTGCTGAGGACAGGACCTACTCTGGGGCCAACGTCCTGACTTTC.

V and J are TRBV7-9 and TRBJ2-3; TRBD2 matches 8 bases. CDR3 size: 14 residues. In germline, CDR1 is SEHNR, CDR2 FQNEAQ (reference sequence). V shed 3 bases and J 6 bases; nucleotides not matched to a gene: 5. The CDR3 region is CASSFASGRDTQYF. The CDR3 DNA reads TGTGCCAGCAGCTTCGCTAGCGGGCGGGATACGCAGTATTTT.

The genes are TRBV5-1 and TRBJ2-1; D is possibly TRBD2 (7 bases). Germline loops: CDR1 SGHRS, CDR2 YFSETQ. V lost 4 bases and J 4 bases, leaving 27 bases between the germline ends. There are 19 residues in the CDR3. CDR3 loop: CASSTGHLGTTYRYNEQFF. The CDR3 bases are TGCGCCAGCAGCACGGGACACCTAGGGACTACCTATCGATACAATGAGCAGTTCTTC.

This clonotype has more than one count but fewer than ten. The genes are TRBV21-1 and TRBJ1-5. TRBV21-1 is recorded as a pseudogene. CDR3 length: 15 residues. CDR3 in amino acids: CASSSPPPPKQPQHF. As DNA, the CDR3 is TGTGCCAGCTCCTCACCCCCTCCCCCAAAACAGCCCCAGCATTTT.

This rearrangement joins TRBV3-1 to TRBJ2-7, with TRBD1 as a possible D gene (6 bases). This CDR3 has 15 amino acids. The germline V gene has CDR1 LGHDT and CDR2 YNNKEL (reference sequence). V dropped 6 bases and J dropped 0 bases, with 15 bases sitting between them. The CDR3 sequence is CASSEGGIGSYEQYF. The CDR3 DNA follows: TGTGCCAGCAGTGAAGGGGGAATCGGCTCCTACGAGCAGTACTTC.

This clonotype showed up just a few times. V is TRBV20-1 and J is TRBJ1-3; D is unclear. The germline V gene has CDR1 DFQATT and CDR2 SNEGSKA (reference sequence). The CDR3 has 14 amino acids. V dropped 0 bases and J dropped 4 bases, with 10 bases sitting between them. CDR3 loop: CSARDRRVGNTIYF. CDR3 sequence (DNA): TGCAGTGCTAGAGACAGAAGGGTAGGAAACACCATATATTTT.

The chain couples TRBV19 to TRBJ2-3; D not resolved. Germline V CDR1 and CDR2: LNHDA, SQIVND (reference sequence). The V and J ends lost 3 bases and 1 base respectively, with 8 bases between them. CDR3 length equals 14 residues. The CDR3, as DNA: TGTGCCAGTAGTATCCCTCAGGGCACAGATACGCAGTATTTT. This gives the protein CASSIPQGTDTQYF.

The gene calls are TRBV12-3 or TRBV12-4 and TRBJ1-2; D is ambiguous. The germline V and J ends were trimmed by 5 bases and 4 bases, with 11 bases remaining between them. The CDR3 runs to 13 residues. CDR3 protein: CASSNNQPYGYTF. The CDR3 nucleotides are TGTGCCAGCAGTAACAACCAGCCCTATGGCTACACCTTC.

This clonotype has just a few counts. The gene calls are TRBV12-3 or TRBV12-4 and TRBJ2-7, with D possibly TRBD2 on 6 matching bases. V dropped 6 bases and J dropped 2 bases, with 14 bases sitting between them. The CDR3 runs 14 residues. This CDR3 is CASSGRETTYEQYF. The CDR3 nucleotides read TGTGCCAGCAGCGGGAGAGAAACGACCTACGAGCAGTACTTC.

Only a few counts were recorded for this clonotype. The chain combines TRBV7-9 with TRBJ1-1, with unresolved D. The V end lost 7 bases, the J end lost 0 bases, and 15 bases lay between the germline ends. Germline-derived CDR1 and CDR2 are SEHNR and FQNEAQ (reference sequence). CDR3 length: 15 amino acids. CDR3 in amino acids: CASNSGSGMNTEAFF. CDR3 DNA sequence: TGTGCCAGCAACTCGGGATCCGGGATGAACACTGAAGCTTTCTTT. The full variable domain, with the rest looked up from reference TRBV7-9 and TRBJ1-1, is DTGVSQNPRHKITKRGQNVTFRCDPISEHNRLYWYRQTLGQGPEFLTYFQNEAQLEKSRLLSDRFSAERPKGSFSTLEIQRTEQGDSAMYLCASNSGSGMNTEAFFGQGTRLTVV.

This clonotype was seen more than once but under ten times. The chain links TRBV2 to TRBJ2-2; perhaps TRBD1 as D (7 bases). Germline CDR1 and CDR2: SNHLY and FYNNEI. This CDR3 has 15 amino acids. Trimming pared 6 bases from V and 4 bases from J, leaving 15 bases between. CDR3 in amino acids: CASSADQGGTGELFF. The CDR3, as DNA: TGTGCCAGCAGCGCAGATCAGGGGGGCACCGGGGAGCTGTTTTTT.

This chain links TRBV29-1 with TRBJ2-6, with no clear D. This CDR3 has 15 amino acids. V lost 7 bases and J 3 bases, leaving 16 bases between the germline ends. The germline V gene has CDR1 SQVTM and CDR2 ANQGSEA. The CDR3 nucleotides are TGCAGCGCTCGTTGGGTCCTGGGTGGGGCCAACGTCCTGACTTTC. Encoded protein: CSARWVLGGANVLTF.

This clonotype was observed a few times. The J gene is TRBJ2-7, the V gene TRBV20-1; tentatively, D is TRBD2 (6 bases). In germline, CDR1 is DFQATT, CDR2 SNEGSKA (reference sequence). This CDR3 spans 15 amino acids. The V and J ends lost 3 bases and 2 bases respectively, with 17 bases between them. DNA for the CDR3: TGCAGTGCTAGTGACGGTTCGCGGGGAGCCTACGAGCAGTACTTC. Its translation: CSASDGSRGAYEQYF.

This clonotype was seen at least ten times. The rearrangement uses TRBV12-3 or TRBV12-4 and TRBJ1-2; no clear D. The V end was cut by 6 bases, the J end by 4 bases, with 12 bases between. CDR3 length equals 13 residues. The CDR3 region is CASSQAGLYGYTF. CDR3 sequence (DNA): TGTGCCAGCAGCCAGGCGGGCCTCTATGGCTACACCTTC.

This clonotype has only a few counts. The rearrangement joins TRBV7-2 to TRBJ2-1; 7 nucleotides align to TRBD2. V lost 5 bases to trimming and J lost 9 bases; unmatched junction nucleotides: 7. Per the germline V gene, CDR1 is SGHTA and CDR2 is FQGNSA. The CDR3 totals 13 residues. CDR3 bases: TGTGCCAGCAGCCCCCAAGCGGGACGTGAGCAGTTCTTC. This codes for CASSPQAGREQFF.

The chain has TRBV5-1 and TRBJ2-5; no reliable D call. Per the germline V gene, CDR1 is SGHRS and CDR2 is YFSETQ. The V and J ends lost 5 bases and 0 bases respectively, with 14 bases between them. The CDR3 consists of 15 residues. The CDR3 bases are TGCGCCAGCAGATTTACGGGTCGCTACCAAGAGACCCAGTACTTC. It codes for CASRFTGRYQETQYF.

The chain combines TRBV27 with TRBJ2-7; D is possibly TRBD1 (5 bases). This CDR3 is built from 14 residues. The germline CDR1 and CDR2 sequences are MNHEY and SMNVEV (reference sequence). V lost 2 bases and J 4 bases, leaving 12 bases between the germline ends. The CDR3 protein is CASSLQQGWYEQYF. The CDR3 nucleotides are TGTGCCAGCAGTTTACAGCAGGGCTGGTACGAGCAGTACTTC.

This chain links TRBV20-1 with TRBJ2-3, with D unresolved. There are 13 residues in the CDR3. Germline CDR1 and CDR2: DFQATT and SNEGSKA (reference sequence). Between the trimmed V and J ends, which lost 5 bases and 13 bases, there was a span of 22 bases. The CDR3 reads CSAGPPRRNREYF. DNA for the CDR3: TGCAGTGCTGGCCCCCCCCGACGTAACCGCGAGTATTTT.

The chain employs TRBV20-1 and TRBJ1-5; D remains ambiguous. With 3 bases removed from V and 1 base from J, the gap between germline ends came to 7 bases. Looked up from germline, CDR1 is DFQATT and CDR2 is SNEGSKA (reference sequence). CDR3 length: 13 residues. As DNA, the CDR3 is TGCAGTGCTAGTAGGGAGAGCAATCAGCCCCAGCATTTT. This sequence encodes CSASRESNQPQHF.

CDR3 DNA: TGCAGTGCTATACGGGAAAAGGGTTACGAGCAGTACTTC. Residues: CSAIREKGYEQYF. This chain uses TRBV20-1 with TRBJ2-7, with D possibly being TRBD2 (5 bases). The V and J ends lost 4 bases and 4 bases respectively, with 14 bases between them. This CDR3 has 13 amino acids. Germline-derived CDR1 and CDR2 are DFQATT and SNEGSKA (reference sequence).

V usage is TRBV20-1 and J usage is TRBJ2-5; D call uncertain. Germline CDR1 is DFQATT and CDR2 is SNEGSKA (reference sequence). Trimming pared 6 bases from V and 5 bases from J, leaving 13 bases between. This CDR3 is 12 amino acids long. The CDR3 protein is CSAKGAAETQYF. DNA of the CDR3: TGCAGTGCGAAGGGCGCGGCGGAGACCCAGTACTTC.

This clonotype was counted only a few times. V gene TRBV9 combines with J gene TRBJ2-3; D remains ambiguous. Germline lookup yields CDR1 SGDLS and CDR2 YYNGEE. This CDR3 spans 14 amino acids. Trimming cost V 3 bases and J 1 base, with 9 bases left between them. CDR3 sequence (DNA): TGTGCCAGCAGCGAAAGGGCCGGCACAGATACGCAGTATTTT. Translation: CASSERAGTDTQYF.

This clonotype was observed a handful of times. J is TRBJ2-7 and V is TRBV11-3; 11 positions match TRBD2. Germline loops: CDR1 SGHNT, CDR2 YENEEA. V shed 4 bases, J shed 6 bases, and the junction held 11 bases outside the gene matches. The CDR3 contains 16 residues. The CDR3 region has the DNA TGTGCCAGCAGCTGGGGCCTTAGCGGGAGGGCAGGCGAGCAGTACTTC. This translates into CASSWGLSGRAGEQYF.